The 30 T cell receptor beta chains below were found in one sample sequenced in a study of cytomegalovirus exposure and HLA in healthy donors. 60 Vbeta and 13 Jbeta primers were used in PCR. Profiling relied on immunoSEQ multiplex PCR, and the TCRdb table lists in-frame clones only, not all of them. The sample records about 110,000 clones, 65% to 85% being singletons. The specimen sequenced was PBMCs. These receptors came from a man in his late teens or twenties in good health and CMV-seronegative.

This clone was observed a few times. The chain joins TRBV18 to TRBJ1-1; 10 bases are shared with TRBD1. CDR1 and CDR2 (germline): KGHSH, LQKENI. V trimming: 2 bases; J trimming: 7 bases; junction bases outside the gene matches: 10. This CDR3 spans 16 amino acids. The CDR3 here is CASSPTLRQGAVEAFF. CDR3 nucleotide sequence: TGTGCCAGCTCACCAACCCTTCGACAGGGGGCTGTTGAAGCTTTCTTT.

The chain links TRBV5-6 to TRBJ2-1, with a tentative D call TRBD2 (6 bases). Germline V gene sequence: CDR1 SGHDT, CDR2 YYEEEE. This CDR3 comprises 12 residues. Trimming took 4 bases from V and 4 from J, leaving 6 bases between them. The CDR3 DNA reads as TGTGCCAGCAGCCGGGGGTACAATGAGCAGTTCTTC. Residues: CASSRGYNEQFF. Drawing the rest from reference TRBV5-6 and TRBJ2-1, the complete variable domain is DAGVTQSPTHLIKTRGQQVTLRCSPKSGHDTVSWYQQALGQGPQFIFQYYEEEERQRGNFPDRFSGHQFPNYSSELNVNALLLGDSALYLCASSRGYNEQFFGPGTRLTVL.

Only a few counts were recorded for this clone. The chain employs TRBV18 and TRBJ1-4; TRBD1 is a possible D gene (6 bases). The CDR3 contains 16 residues. V lost 1 base to trimming and J lost 5 bases, with 14 bases between them. Germline V gene lookup returns CDR1 KGHSH and CDR2 LQKENI. The CDR3, as DNA: TGTGCCAGCTCACCACTCCAGGGGACCGTGAATGAAAAACTGTTTTTT. Translation: CASSPLQGTVNEKLFF.

The chain has TRBV29-1 and TRBJ2-2; TRBD1 matches 9 bases. J lost 2 bases, V lost 5 bases, and 3 bases had no gene match. The CDR3 is made up of 14 amino acids. Germline V gene lookup returns CDR1 SQVTM and CDR2 ANQGSEA. Written as DNA, the CDR3 is TGCAGCGTTCGACAGGGGGTTAACACCGGGGAGCTGTTTTTT. Its translation is CSVRQGVNTGELFF.

This chain links TRBV9 with TRBJ2-5; 8 bases line up with TRBD2. CDR1 and CDR2 from the germline V gene are SGDLS and YYNGEE. The CDR3 is made up of 15 amino acids. V lost 0 bases, J lost 5 bases, and 6 bases stayed unmatched. As DNA, the CDR3 is TGTGCCAGCAGCGTAGCTGCGGGGGGCGGGGAGACCCAGTACTTC. Translating it yields CASSVAAGGGETQYF.

This chain links TRBV9 with TRBJ1-3, with TRBD1 matching 7 bases. This CDR3 comprises 16 residues. In germline, CDR1 is SGDLS, CDR2 YYNGEE. With 0 bases clipped from V and 2 bases from J, the junction kept 5 bases outside the gene matches. The DNA for the CDR3 is TGTGCCAGCAGCGTAGGGGACAGAACTACTGGAAACACCATATATTTT. It codes for CASSVGDRTTGNTIYF.

This clone was counted a few times. The chain joins TRBV19 to TRBJ1-1, with 8 bases lining up with TRBD1. The length of the CDR3 is 16 residues. Per the germline V gene, CDR1 is LNHDA and CDR2 is SQIVND (reference sequence). V lost 6 bases and J lost 1; bases outside the gene matches: 10. CDR3 loop: CASRGTGVRENTEAFF. In nucleotides, the CDR3 is TGTGCCAGTAGGGGGACAGGAGTCAGAGAGAACACTGAAGCTTTCTTT. Using reference TRBV19 and TRBJ1-1 for the parts outside the CDR3, the full variable domain is DGGITQSPKYLFRKEGQNVTLSCEQNLNHDAMYWYRQDPGQGLRLIYYSQIVNDFQKGDIAEGYSVSREKKESFPLTVTSAQKNPTAFYLCASRGTGVRENTEAFFGQGTRLTVV.

The gene calls are TRBV20-1 and TRBJ1-2, with D maybe TRBD1 (5 bases). The CDR3 spans 11 residues. Germline CDR1 reads DFQATT; CDR2 reads SNEGSKA (reference sequence). V lost 2 bases, J lost 9 bases, and 10 bases lay in between. The DNA for the CDR3 is TGCAGTGCTAGAACAGGTGGTCGCTACACCTTC. This gives the protein CSARTGGRYTF.

Only a few counts were recorded for this clone. This chain connects TRBV15 to TRBJ1-4, with no clear D. The CDR3 runs 13 residues. V was clipped by 3 bases and J by 7 bases, with 9 bases between them. Germline CDR1 reads LNHNV; CDR2 reads YYDKDF (reference sequence). CDR3 nucleotides: TGTGCCACCAGCAGGGCCCCAGGTGAAAAACTGTTTTTT. Its translation is CATSRAPGEKLFF.

This clone occurred a few times. V and J are TRBV28 and TRBJ1-1; TRBD1 matches 7 bases. The V and J ends lost 5 bases and 2 bases, in that order; junction bases with no gene match: 8. The CDR3 is 15 residues long. The germline V gene encodes CDR1 MDHEN and CDR2 SYDVKM. The CDR3 spells CASSEIRGLNTEAFF. In nucleotides, the CDR3 is TGTGCCAGCAGTGAAATAAGGGGGCTCAACACTGAAGCTTTCTTT.

This chain connects TRBV7-2 to TRBJ2-4, with a tentative D call TRBD1 (5 bases). The CDR3 is made up of 15 amino acids. Germline V gene lookup returns CDR1 SGHTA and CDR2 FQGNSA. The germline V and J ends were trimmed by 5 bases and 0 bases, with 11 bases remaining between them. CDR3: CASSPQGLAKNIQYF. DNA of the CDR3: TGTGCCAGCAGCCCCCAGGGCCTAGCCAAAAACATTCAGTACTTC.

This clone was seen more than once but under ten times. The J gene is TRBJ2-5, the V gene TRBV14, with a tentative D call TRBD1 (5 bases). V shed 4 bases and J shed 5 bases, with 11 bases lying between them. There are 13 residues in the CDR3. Germline V gene sequence: CDR1 SGHDN, CDR2 FVKESK. This chain's CDR3 is CASSRKGAETQYF. CDR3 nucleotides: TGTGCCAGCAGCCGGAAAGGGGCGGAGACCCAGTACTTC.

This clone was observed a few times. V usage is TRBV5-1 and J usage is TRBJ2-7; the match to TRBD1 covers 8 bases. V shed 2 bases and J 6 bases; nucleotides not matched to a gene: 7. Germline V gene data show CDR1 as SGHRS and CDR2 as YFSETQ. The CDR3 consists of 14 residues. The CDR3 nucleotides read TGCGCCAGCAGCTTCGGACAGGGAACCGGCGAGCAGTACTTC. Amino acid sequence: CASSFGQGTGEQYF. Full variable domain (outside the CDR3, taken from reference TRBV5-1 and TRBJ2-7): KAGVTQTPRYLIKTRGQQVTLSCSPISGHRSVSWYQQTPGQGLQFLFEYFSETQRNKGNFPGRFSGRQFSNSRSEMNVSTLELGDSALYLCASSFGQGTGEQYFGPGTRLTVT.

The chain combines TRBV11-3 with TRBJ2-6, with a weak D call TRBD1 (6 bases). Germline CDR1 and CDR2: SGHNT and YENEEA. CDR3 length equals 19 residues. V dropped 5 bases and J dropped 0 bases, with 20 bases sitting between them. Here the CDR3 DNA reads TGTGCCAGCAGCCCATCCCCGGGACAAAAACTCTCTGGGGCCAACGTCCTGACTTTC. It is translated as CASSPSPGQKLSGANVLTF.

In regard to this clone: One junction end does not reproduce the germline sequence, and a read error may be involved. The gene calls are TRBV14 and TRBJ1-2; perhaps TRBD1 as D (5 bases). The V gene's germline CDR1 is SGHDN and CDR2 FVKESK. CDR3 length: 17 amino acids. CDR3 in DNA: TGTGCCTGCAGCCAAGAATCCCTCGCAGGGTACCTACGCGGCTACCCCTTC. Protein product: CACSQESLAGYLRGYPF.

This clone came up once. V is TRBV27 and J is TRBJ1-5, with TRBD1 matching over 7 bases. Germline assignment: CDR1 MNHEY and CDR2 SMNVEV (reference sequence). The J segment lost 6 bases and the V segment lost 5 bases, leaving 7 bases of the junction unmatched. This CDR3 is 14 amino acids long. CDR3 residues: CASSGGAGGQPQHF. The CDR3 DNA is TGTGCCAGCAGTGGGGGCGCAGGGGGTCAGCCCCAGCATTTT.

The chain joins TRBV19 to TRBJ2-7; TRBD1 agrees at 9 bases. Germline lookup yields CDR1 LNHDA and CDR2 SQIVND (reference sequence). V was pared by 5 bases and J by 3 bases, with 5 bases of the junction left unmatched. CDR3 length equals 14 residues. This CDR3 reads CASSAGTGIYEQYF. CDR3 nucleotide sequence: TGTGCCAGTAGTGCCGGGACAGGGATCTACGAGCAGTACTTC. The whole variable domain, remainder taken from reference TRBV19 and TRBJ2-7, is DGGITQSPKYLFRKEGQNVTLSCEQNLNHDAMYWYRQDPGQGLRLIYYSQIVNDFQKGDIAEGYSVSREKKESFPLTVTSAQKNPTAFYLCASSAGTGIYEQYFGPGTRLTVT.

In the case of this clone: Its ends do not fully match the called genes, so a read error is possible. The rearrangement uses TRBV7-9 and TRBJ1-1; 11 nucleotides line up with TRBD1. This CDR3 spans 18 amino acids. The V gene's germline CDR1 is SEHNR and CDR2 FQNEAQ (reference sequence). The CDR3 region is CSSSLVLARTGGLQVAFF. The DNA of the CDR3 is TGTTCCAGCAGCTTAGTCTTGGCGCGGACAGGGGGCCTCCAGGTGGCTTTCTTT.

The rearrangement joins TRBV9 to TRBJ1-1; 8 bases agree with TRBD1. CDR3 length equals 14 residues. The V gene's germline CDR1 is SGDLS and CDR2 YYNGEE. Losses at the gene ends were 3 bases for V and 4 bases for J; bases not matched to a gene: 5. The CDR3 DNA sequence: TGTGCCAGCAGCGGCGGACAGGGCTTCACTGAAGCTTTCTTT. Translated, it gives CASSGGQGFTEAFF.

This sequence joins TRBV6-5 and TRBJ2-7; D unresolved. The CDR3 runs to 11 residues. V was trimmed by 2 bases and J by 5 bases, leaving 4 bases between them. Germline CDR1 is MNHEY and CDR2 is SVGAGI. CDR3: CASSYINEQYF. In nucleotides, the CDR3 is TGTGCCAGCAGTTACATAAACGAGCAGTACTTC.

The gene calls are TRBV19 and TRBJ1-5, with 9 bases lining up with TRBD1. The CDR3 spans 18 residues. Germline CDR1 LNHDA, CDR2 SQIVND (reference sequence). V trimming: 3 bases; J trimming: 4 bases; junction bases outside the gene matches: 13. The CDR3 DNA follows: TGTGCCAGTAGTATGAAGAGGCGGGCGGGGACAGGGAATCAGCCCCAGCATTTT. Protein: CASSMKRRAGTGNQPQHF.

The chain has TRBV6-1 and TRBJ1-1; the D gene is possibly TRBD1 (6 bases). Germline assignment: CDR1 MNHNS and CDR2 SASEGT. The germline V and J ends were trimmed by 7 bases and 3 bases, with 15 bases remaining between them. The CDR3 covers 14 residues. The CDR3 DNA reads TGTGCCAGCAAAGGAAGGGGGTGGGACACTGAAGCTTTCTTT. As protein: CASKGRGWDTEAFF.

This chain links TRBV11-2 with TRBJ2-7, with TRBD1 matching 8 bases. This CDR3 is built from 14 residues. V gave up 1 base and J gave up 3 bases; unmatched junction bases: 2. Germline V gene sequence: CDR1 SGHAT, CDR2 FQNNGV. Here the CDR3 DNA reads TGTGCCAGCAGCTTAGGGGACAGGAACTACGAGCAGTACTTC. It yields the protein CASSLGDRNYEQYF. The full variable domain, in which reference TRBV11-2 and TRBJ2-7 provide the parts outside the CDR3, is EAGVAQSPRYKIIEKRQSVAFWCNPISGHATLYWYQQILGQGPKLLIQFQNNGVVDDSQLPKDRFSAERLKGVDSTLKIQPAKLEDSAVYLCASSLGDRNYEQYFGPGTRLTVT.

The V gene is TRBV15, the J gene TRBJ1-1; D unresolved. Deletions cut 1 base from V and 3 bases from J, with 15 bases between. CDR1 LNHNV and CDR2 YYDKDF come from the germline V gene (reference sequence). CDR3 length: 16 residues. The DNA for the CDR3 is TGTGCCACCAGCAGAGGGTATGTACAGAGGGACACTGAAGCTTTCTTT. Its translation is CATSRGYVQRDTEAFF.

The chain is built from TRBV25-1 and TRBJ2-5, with 10 bases identical to TRBD1. CDR1 is MGHDK, CDR2 SYGVNS, per germline. V shed 8 bases, J shed 7 bases, and the junction held 4 bases outside the gene matches. The CDR3 is 12 residues long. CDR3 DNA sequence: TGTGCCAGCTCAGGACAGGGGGGGACCCAGTACTTC. Its protein product is CASSGQGGTQYF.

This clone showed up just a few times. The chain joins TRBV19 to TRBJ1-5; D remains ambiguous. CDR1 is LNHDA, CDR2 SQIVND, per germline (reference sequence). The V and J ends lost 5 bases and 5 bases respectively, with 13 bases between them. The CDR3 is made up of 14 amino acids. CDR3 in DNA: TGTGCCAGTAGTGGGTTGAGGTTTGATCAGCCCCAGCATTTT. This gives the protein CASSGLRFDQPQHF.

This clone has only a few counts. The chain employs TRBV15 and TRBJ2-7; tentative D call: TRBD2 (5 bases). The germline V gene encodes CDR1 LNHNV and CDR2 YYDKDF (reference sequence). The CDR3 consists of 12 residues. CDR3 DNA sequence: TGTGCGACCGAGGGAAGCTCCTACGAGCAGTACTTC. Translating gives CATEGSSYEQYF.

The J gene is TRBJ2-4, the V gene TRBV29-1; TRBD2 matches 13 bases. Looked up from germline, CDR1 is SQVTM and CDR2 is ANQGSEA. This CDR3 has 15 amino acids. V was clipped by 6 bases and J by 4 bases; unmatched bases: 6. CDR3 in DNA: TGCAGCGTCCTCGGACTAGCGGGGGCGAAAAACATTCAGTACTTC. Its translation is CSVLGLAGAKNIQYF.

The chain is built from TRBV5-1 and TRBJ2-1, with 8 bases aligning to TRBD1. The CDR3 sequence is 14 residues long. CDR1 is SGHRS, CDR2 YFSETQ, per germline. The V gene end was trimmed by 3 bases and the J gene end by 10 bases; junction bases not matched to a gene: 9. The CDR3 DNA is TGCGCCAGCAGCTATGTCCTTACAGGGGGGGAGCAGTTCTTC. Protein product: CASSYVLTGGEQFF.

The chain couples TRBV2 to TRBJ1-5, with a possible D match to TRBD1 (5 bases). Germline V lookup: CDR1 SNHLY, CDR2 FYNNEI. The CDR3 is made up of 15 amino acids. V shed 4 bases and J shed 0 bases, with 10 bases lying between them. The DNA for the CDR3 is TGTGCCAGCAGTGCAATAGACAGTAGCAATCAGCCCCAGCATTTT. Its translation: CASSAIDSSNQPQHF.